This is a list of T cell receptor beta chains from one sample in a study of T cell repertoires in cytomegalovirus infection. TCRdb called the reads again in MiXCR, with one record for every CDR3 protein. The sample includes some 200,000 distinct CDR3 sequences, approximately 9.6% of them seen just once. The sample consisted of PBMCs. The origin of the receptors is a human donor in good health (CMV status not recorded). Some clones in this sample may be carry-over from other donors' samples. Each CDR3 is given with its conserved first and last residue. Each record gives: clone size, D gene, V gene, J gene, CDR3 DNA, CDR3 protein. A D gene is named only where the DNA matches it firmly. Only some rows state a clone size, as once, few, many or a class for expanded clones.

size: few; D: TRBD1; V: TRBV5-5; J: TRBJ2-5; DNA: TGTGCCAGCAGCTTGGTACAGGGGAGTAGAGAGACCCAGTACTTC; CDR3: CASSLVQGSRETQYF
size: many; D: NA; V: TRBV7-8; J: TRBJ2-2; DNA: TGTGCCAGCAGCTTAGAAGGACTCAGAAACACCGGGGAGCTGTTTTTT; CDR3: CASSLEGLRNTGELFF
size: NA; D: TRBD2; V: TRBV5-6; J: TRBJ2-3; DNA: TGTGCCAGCAGCTCGGGATTGGGGCTAGCGGGCACAGATACGCAGTATTTT; CDR3: CASSSGLGLAGTDTQYF
size: NA; D: TRBD2; V: TRBV29-1; J: TRBJ2-5; DNA: TGCAGCGTTGGGTTGGCGGGAGACTCAGGAGAGACCCAGTACTTC; CDR3: CSVGLAGDSGETQYF
size: many; D: NA; V: TRBV7-2; J: TRBJ1-2; DNA: TGTGCCAGCAGCTTAGAAGGCGTAAGGGGCGACGAGGGCTACACCTTC; CDR3: CASSLEGVRGDEGYTF
size: many; D: TRBD1; V: TRBV28; J: TRBJ1-2; DNA: TGTGCCAGCAGTATACGAACAGGGGTTTATGGCTACACCTTC; CDR3: CASSIRTGVYGYTF
size: few; D: NA; V: TRBV7-8; J: TRBJ2-7; DNA: TGTGCCAGCAGCTTAGGGTCAACCTACGAGCAGTACTTC; CDR3: CASSLGSTYEQYF
size: NA; D: TRBD2; V: TRBV6-2/TRBV6-3; J: TRBJ2-7; DNA: TGTGCCAGCAGCAACTCAGTACCGGGACTAGCGCGGGAGCAGTACTTC; CDR3: CASSNSVPGLAREQYF
size: few; D: NA; V: TRBV6-1; J: TRBJ2-2; DNA: TGTGCCAACAGGGAGACGGGCACCGGGGAGCTGTTTTTT; CDR3: CANRETGTGELFF
size: few; D: NA; V: TRBV28; J: TRBJ1-2; DNA: TGTGCCAGCAGTTTGTCGACATTGGGGGCTTGGACCTTC; CDR3: CASSLSTLGAWTF
size: many; D: NA; V: TRBV5-8; J: TRBJ2-5; DNA: TGTGCCAGCAGCTTCTCTTCTCGAGACCAAGAGACCCAGTACTTC; CDR3: CASSFSSRDQETQYF
size: many; D: NA; V: TRBV7-2; J: TRBJ1-1; DNA: TGTGCCAGCAGCTTTCAGGGGCCCAACACTGAAGCTTTCTTT; CDR3: CASSFQGPNTEAFF
size: NA; D: NA; V: TRBV28; J: TRBJ1-6; DNA: TGTGCCAGCATCATCGGGGGGCGCGGAGCACCCCTCCACTTT; CDR3: CASIIGGRGAPLHF
size: many; D: TRBD1; V: TRBV5-5; J: TRBJ1-1; DNA: TGTGCCAGCAGCTTGTATTGGGACAGGAACACTGAAGCTTTCTTT; CDR3: CASSLYWDRNTEAFF
size: few; D: TRBD2; V: TRBV10-3; J: TRBJ2-5; DNA: TGTGCCATCAGTGAGCCGGGACTAGCGCTGTACCAAGAGACCCAGTACTTC; CDR3: CAISEPGLALYQETQYF
size: NA; D: TRBD2; V: TRBV30; J: TRBJ2-1; DNA: TGTGCCTGGCGCCTAGGCCTCCTAGCGGGAGCTTACAATGAGCAGTTCTTC; CDR3: CAWRLGLLAGAYNEQFF
size: many; D: NA; V: TRBV5-1; J: TRBJ1-2; DNA: TGCGCCAGCTCTTACTCCGAGGAGGGCTACACCTTC; CDR3: CASSYSEEGYTF
size: few; D: TRBD1; V: TRBV20-1; J: TRBJ2-1; DNA: TGCAGTGCTACGTCCGGGACAGGGGACTACAATGAGCAGTTCTTC; CDR3: CSATSGTGDYNEQFF
size: many; D: TRBD1; V: TRBV12-3/TRBV12-4; J: TRBJ1-6; DNA: TGTGCCAGCAGCCCAGGGGGGACGCCTTATAATTCACCCCTCCACTTT; CDR3: CASSPGGTPYNSPLHF
size: few; D: TRBD1; V: TRBV20-1; J: TRBJ1-2; DNA: TGCAGTGCCCCGGGACAGGGTCTAAATGGCTACACCTTC; CDR3: CSAPGQGLNGYTF
size: many; D: TRBD1; V: TRBV7-8; J: TRBJ2-1; DNA: TGTGCCAGCAGCTTAGTTGGTCAGGGGGCGGGTGAGCAGTTCTTC; CDR3: CASSLVGQGAGEQFF
size: many; D: NA; V: TRBV19; J: TRBJ1-2; DNA: TGTGCCAGTAGTATAGGAGCAGAATTTTATTATGGCTACACCTTC; CDR3: CASSIGAEFYYGYTF
size: NA; D: NA; V: TRBV7-3; J: TRBJ1-6; DNA: TGTGCCAGCAGCTTAACATCCAGGTCTAATTCACCCCTCCACTTT; CDR3: CASSLTSRSNSPLHF
size: many; D: NA; V: TRBV7-8; J: TRBJ1-1; DNA: TGTGCCAGCAGCCCCCAGCCAGGGGCTGAAGCTTTCTTT; CDR3: CASSPQPGAEAFF
size: NA; D: NA; V: TRBV11-3; J: TRBJ1-1; DNA: TGTGCCAGCAAAGGGGGGGGCTCCACTGAAGCTTTCTTT; CDR3: CASKGGGSTEAFF
size: NA; D: NA; V: TRBV30; J: TRBJ1-1; DNA: TGTGCCTGGAGCCGTTGGGGTGGGCCGACGAACACTGAAGCTTTCTTT; CDR3: CAWSRWGGPTNTEAFF
size: NA; D: NA; V: TRBV20-1; J: TRBJ1-4; DNA: TGCAGTGCGGGTGACGTAGCGGCTAATGAAAAACTGTTTTTT; CDR3: CSAGDVAANEKLFF
size: NA; D: TRBD1; V: TRBV5-5; J: TRBJ2-2; DNA: TGTGCCAGCAGCCTTAGACAGGGCCCCGGGGAGCTGTTTTTT; CDR3: CASSLRQGPGELFF
size: many; D: TRBD2; V: TRBV7-2; J: TRBJ2-3; DNA: TGTGCCAGCAGCTTAGGCGGGGGTGGGAGGAGACGGCAGTATTTT; CDR3: CASSLGGGGRRRQYF
size: many; D: NA; V: TRBV12-3/TRBV12-4; J: TRBJ1-6; DNA: TGTGCCAGCAGCCGGCGAGACACAAATTCACCCCTCCACTTT; CDR3: CASSRRDTNSPLHF
size: many; D: TRBD1; V: TRBV7-2; J: TRBJ1-2; DNA: TGTGCCAGCAGCCCGGGTGGGTCAGGGGGATTTAACTATGGCTACACCTTC; CDR3: CASSPGGSGGFNYGYTF
size: NA; D: NA; V: TRBV30; J: TRBJ1-2; DNA: TGTGCCTCTAGGTCAACTGGGTATGGCTACACCTTC; CDR3: CASRSTGYGYTF
size: few; D: NA; V: TRBV18; J: TRBJ1-5; DNA: TGTGCCAGCTCACCAGGCGGAGGGGATAGCAATCAGCCCCAGCATTTT; CDR3: CASSPGGGDSNQPQHF
size: few; D: TRBD1; V: TRBV4-3; J: TRBJ2-1; DNA: TGCGCCAGCAGCCAATCGGGACAGGAATACAATGAGCAGTTCTTC; CDR3: CASSQSGQEYNEQFF
size: many; D: NA; V: TRBV28; J: TRBJ1-2; DNA: TGTGCCAGCAGCGACGCCGGGACCACTAACTATGGCTACACCTTC; CDR3: CASSDAGTTNYGYTF
size: many; D: TRBD2; V: TRBV6-2/TRBV6-3; J: TRBJ2-1; DNA: TGTGCCAGCAGTTACCCTCTCACAGCGGGAGGAAGGTACAATGAGCAGTTCTTC; CDR3: CASSYPLTAGGRYNEQFF
size: many; D: TRBD2; V: TRBV7-2; J: TRBJ2-7; DNA: TGTGCCAGCAGCCATACCGGGACTAGCGTTCTCTCCTACGAGCAGTACTTC; CDR3: CASSHTGTSVLSYEQYF
size: NA; D: NA; V: TRBV19; J: TRBJ1-5; DNA: TGTGCCAGTAGGCGGTATGGACAGAATAGCAATCAGCCCCAGCATTTT; CDR3: CASRRYGQNSNQPQHF
size: few; D: NA; V: TRBV28; J: TRBJ1-1; DNA: TGTGCCAGCAGTTTAGGGCGCCGGGCTTTCTTT; CDR3: CASSLGRRAFF
size: many; D: NA; V: TRBV7-2; J: TRBJ2-1; DNA: TGTGCCAGCAGCTTAAGCTCCGGTGAGCAGTTCTTC; CDR3: CASSLSSGEQFF
size: many; D: NA; V: TRBV10-3; J: TRBJ2-5; DNA: TGTGCCATCAGGGGTGACCTATTTTCCCAAGAGACCCAGTACTTC; CDR3: CAIRGDLFSQETQYF
size: NA; D: NA; V: TRBV14; J: TRBJ1-2; DNA: TGTGCCAGCAGCCAAATGACAGGATTCTATGGCTACACCTTC; CDR3: CASSQMTGFYGYTF
size: many; D: TRBD2; V: TRBV5-5; J: TRBJ2-7; DNA: TGTGCCAGCAGCCGGGGCGGGGGAGCCTACGAGCAGTACTTC; CDR3: CASSRGGGAYEQYF
size: NA; D: TRBD2; V: TRBV5-1; J: TRBJ2-1; DNA: TGCGCCAGTCGGGCCGGCGGGGGGGCAGATGAGCAGTTCTTC; CDR3: CASRAGGGADEQFF
size: many; D: NA; V: TRBV7-9; J: TRBJ1-3; DNA: TGTGCCAGCAGCTTAGTGCCAGCGGGCTCTGGAAACACCATATATTTT; CDR3: CASSLVPAGSGNTIYF
size: NA; D: TRBD2; V: TRBV29-1; J: TRBJ2-1; DNA: TGCAGTGCTGAGAAGGGGACTAGACTTAATGAGCAGTTCTTC; CDR3: CSAEKGTRLNEQFF
size: many; D: TRBD2; V: TRBV7-7; J: TRBJ2-5; DNA: TGTGCTAGCAGCTTAGTCCCTCCTAGCGGGACGTACCAAGAGACCCAGTACTTC; CDR3: CASSLVPPSGTYQETQYF
size: few; D: NA; V: TRBV12-3/TRBV12-4; J: TRBJ1-1; DNA: TGTGCCAGCAGTTCCGGACGGGGGAACACTGAAGCTTTCTTT; CDR3: CASSSGRGNTEAFF
size: many; D: NA; V: TRBV28; J: TRBJ2-5; DNA: TGTGCCAGCAGTTTTGGGCCCGGCCAAGAGACCCAGTACTTC; CDR3: CASSFGPGQETQYF
size: many; D: NA; V: TRBV7-8; J: TRBJ1-1; DNA: TGTGCCAGCAGCCCGCTACAGGGTATGAACACTGAAGCTTTCTTT; CDR3: CASSPLQGMNTEAFF
size: few; D: TRBD1; V: TRBV12-5; J: TRBJ1-1; DNA: TGTGCTAGTGGTTTCGTCGACAGGGAGAACACTGAAGCTTTCTTT; CDR3: CASGFVDRENTEAFF
size: NA; D: NA; V: TRBV5-6; J: TRBJ2-7; DNA: TGTGCCAGCAGCTTGGCGTCGGGCCACGAGCAGTACTTC; CDR3: CASSLASGHEQYF
size: few; D: TRBD2; V: TRBV14; J: TRBJ2-1; DNA: TGTGCCAGCAGCCAAGTCGGGAGGCCATACAATGAGCAGTTCTTC; CDR3: CASSQVGRPYNEQFF